The 20 T cell receptor beta chains listed next were all sequenced from one sample in a study of T cells in Graves' hyperthyroidism and ophthalmopathy. Researchers amplified the TCR beta CDR3 regions from RNA transcripts. Initially, a first-round RT-PCR of the TCR CDR3 employed the HTBI primer set. TCRdb re-called the multiplex PCR reads with MiXCR, one entry per CDR3 protein. The top ten hold approximately 35% of the sample, which has hundreds of thousands of distinct CDR3 sequences, around 15% seen once. Sequences were obtained from blood. The receptors stem from a woman in her thirties or forties with Graves' ophthalmopathy.

This clonotype was picked up many times. The gene calls are TRBV28 and TRBJ1-4, with D perhaps matching TRBD1 (6 bases). The CDR3 covers 16 residues. The V gene's germline CDR1 is MDHEN and CDR2 SYDVKM. V was shortened by 4 bases and J by 0 bases, with 12 bases between the two germline ends. The CDR3: CASSSPRGPTNEKLFF. The DNA for the CDR3 is TGTGCCAGCAGTTCCCCCAGGGGTCCAACTAATGAAAAACTGTTTTTT.

This clonotype was detected ten times or more. In DNA, the CDR3 is TGTGCCAGCAGCCCAGACTGGGGTTCTAACTATGGCTACACCTTC. Protein sequence: CASSPDWGSNYGYTF. The chain couples TRBV7-9 to TRBJ1-2; D gene ambiguous. This CDR3 has 15 residues. The V end lost 5 bases, the J end lost 0 bases, and 13 bases lay between the germline ends. In germline, CDR1 is SEHNR, CDR2 FQNEAQ (reference sequence). Looking up the rest from reference TRBV7-9 and TRBJ1-2 gives the full variable domain: DTGVSQNPRHKITKRGQNVTFRCDPISEHNRLYWYRQTLGQGPEFLTYFQNEAQLEKSRLLSDRFSAERPKGSFSTLEIQRTEQGDSAMYLCASSPDWGSNYGYTFGSGTRLTVV.

This clonotype was seen at least ten times. The chain has TRBV19 and TRBJ1-2; 8 bases line up with TRBD1. The CDR3 is 14 amino acids. V trimming: 0 bases; J trimming: 4 bases; junction bases outside the gene matches: 1. Germline values: CDR1 LNHDA, CDR2 SQIVND (reference sequence). As DNA, the CDR3 is TGTGCCAGTAGTATAGACAGGGGGCCCTATGGCTACACCTTC. The encoded protein is CASSIDRGPYGYTF.

The rearrangement uses TRBV5-4 and TRBJ2-4; TRBD2 is a possible D gene (6 bases). The CDR3 runs 13 residues. Germline V CDR1 and CDR2: SGHNT, YYREEE (reference sequence). The V gene lost 1 base and the J gene lost 8 bases, with 10 bases spanning the gap. The CDR3 here is CASSLRGGDIQYF. CDR3 DNA: TGTGCCAGCAGCTTGAGGGGCGGGGACATTCAGTACTTC. The whole variable domain, remainder taken from reference TRBV5-4 and TRBJ2-4, is ETGVTQSPTHLIKTRGQQVTLRCSSQSGHNTVSWYQQALGQGPQFIFQYYREEENGRGNFPPRFSGLQFPNYSSELNVNALELDDSALYLCASSLRGGDIQYFGAGTRLSVL.

This clonotype was counted a few times. The V and J genes are TRBV9 and TRBJ1-5; no clear D. Deletions cut 0 bases from V and 0 bases from J, with 10 bases between. The germline V gene encodes CDR1 SGDLS and CDR2 YYNGEE. The CDR3 has 16 amino acids. The CDR3 loop reads CASSVGISPSNQPQHF. The CDR3 coding sequence is TGTGCCAGCAGCGTAGGAATTTCCCCTAGCAATCAGCCCCAGCATTTT. Supplemented by reference TRBV9 and TRBJ1-5, the full variable domain reads DSGVTQTPKHLITATGQRVTLRCSPRSGDLSVYWYQQSLDQGLQFLIQYYNGEERAKGNILERFSAQQFPDLHSELNLSSLELGDSALYFCASSVGISPSNQPQHFGDGTRLSIL.

The chain links TRBV19 to TRBJ1-2, with TRBD1 matching over 7 bases. CDR1 LNHDA and CDR2 SQIVND come from the germline V gene (reference sequence). J was trimmed by 3 bases and V by 7 bases; bases with no gene match: 11. CDR3 length equals 15 residues. DNA for the CDR3: TGTGCCAGTACCACCCAGGGCAGGGGGGACTATGGCTACACCTTC. The encoded protein is CASTTQGRGDYGYTF.

The table lists this clonotype with many counts. The J gene is TRBJ2-1, the V gene TRBV2; D gene unclear. V lost 4 bases and J lost 6, with 13 bases in between. Per the germline V gene, CDR1 is SNHLY and CDR2 is FYNNEI. The CDR3 length is 14 residues. The CDR3 reads CASSVDVIINEQFF. The CDR3 DNA reads as TGTGCCAGCAGTGTGGATGTTATAATCAATGAGCAGTTCTTC.

This clonotype was detected ten times or more. The chain recombines TRBV2 with TRBJ2-1, with 10 bases aligning to TRBD1. From germline, CDR1 is SNHLY and CDR2 FYNNEI. The CDR3 runs to 15 residues. V lost 4 bases to trimming and J lost 9 bases; unmatched junction nucleotides: 9. CDR3 sequence (DNA): TGTGCCAGCAGTGGACAGGGGGCGCGTGTGGGTGAGCAGTTCTTC. Its protein is CASSGQGARVGEQFF.

This clonotype was seen at least ten times. V gene TRBV6-2 or TRBV6-3 combines with J gene TRBJ2-3; D is undetermined. The germline CDR1 and CDR2 sequences are MNHEY and SVGEGT. The V and J ends lost 6 bases and 0 bases respectively, with 13 bases between them. The CDR3 runs 15 residues. The CDR3 protein is CASSPWGPSTDTQYF. CDR3 DNA: TGTGCCAGCAGCCCCTGGGGTCCTAGCACAGATACGCAGTATTTT.

In its sample, this clonotype was seen many times. V gene TRBV6-2 or TRBV6-3 combines with J gene TRBJ1-2; TRBD1 is a possible D gene (6 bases). CDR1 MNHEY and CDR2 SVGEGT come from the germline V gene. This CDR3 is built from 13 residues. V dropped 5 bases and J dropped 2 bases, with 9 bases sitting between them. CDR3 region: CASSRQENYGYTF. CDR3 nucleotide sequence: TGTGCCAGCAGTCGACAGGAGAACTATGGCTACACCTTC.

This chain links TRBV12-3 or TRBV12-4 with TRBJ2-3; no clear D gene. V lost 3 bases and J lost 2, with 9 bases in between. The CDR3 totals 14 residues. CDR3 sequence reads: CASSFTQFTDTQYF. The DNA for the CDR3 is TGTGCCAGCAGTTTCACCCAATTCACAGATACGCAGTATTTT.

This clonotype was observed many times. The chain is built from TRBV12-3 or TRBV12-4 and TRBJ1-3, with D unclear. This CDR3 has 14 residues. Deletions cut 0 bases from V and 1 base from J, with 4 bases between. CDR3 sequence: CASSLAGSGNTIYF. The CDR3 region has the DNA TGTGCCAGCAGTTTAGCAGGGTCTGGAAACACCATATATTTT.

The table lists this clonotype with many counts. The chain is built from TRBV27 and TRBJ1-6, with 8 bases matching TRBD1. Per the germline V gene, CDR1 is MNHEY and CDR2 is SMNVEV (reference sequence). There are 17 residues in the CDR3. The junction had 11 bases not matched to a gene; V was cut back by 4 bases and J by 6 bases. CDR3: CASSSPGTGGRNSPLHF. CDR3 coding DNA: TGTGCCAGCAGTTCCCCAGGGACAGGAGGGCGTAATTCACCCCTCCACTTT.

This sequence joins TRBV24-1 and TRBJ2-5; D is ambiguous. With 4 bases removed from V and 4 bases from J, the gap between germline ends came to 9 bases. The germline V gene has CDR1 KGHDR and CDR2 SFDVKD. This CDR3 comprises 13 residues. CDR3 nucleotides: TGTGCCACCAGTGAAGGAGTACGAGAGACCCAGTACTTC. Residues: CATSEGVRETQYF.

This clonotype was observed many times. This sequence joins TRBV19 and TRBJ2-5; the match to TRBD1 covers 11 bases. The CDR3 runs to 14 residues. CDR1 is LNHDA and CDR2 is SQIVND in the germline V gene (reference sequence). V lost 10 bases, J lost 5 bases, and 9 bases stayed unmatched. The CDR3 region has the DNA TGTGCCACCACGGACAGGGGGCGCAGGGAGACCCAGTACTTC. As protein: CATTDRGRRETQYF.

In this sample, this clonotype turned up a few times. This chain links TRBV3-1 with TRBJ1-3; the D gene is possibly TRBD1 (5 bases). Germline CDR1 LGHDT, CDR2 YNNKEL (reference sequence). This CDR3 region has 16 residues. The V and J ends lost 0 bases and 4 bases respectively, with 13 bases between them. The CDR3 DNA sequence: TGTGCCAGCAGCCAAGATTTCCCAGGGTGGGGAAACACCATATATTTT. Its protein product is CASSQDFPGWGNTIYF.

The V and J genes are TRBV9 and TRBJ2-2; the D gene is possibly TRBD1 (6 bases). The CDR3 is made up of 14 amino acids. Trimming left V 1 base short and J 3 bases short, with 7 bases between. Germline assignment: CDR1 SGDLS and CDR2 YYNGEE. The CDR3 coding sequence is TGTGCCAGCAGCGTACGACAGGACACCGGGGAGCTGTTTTTT. Translating gives CASSVRQDTGELFF.

V gene TRBV19 combines with J gene TRBJ2-3; D possibly uses TRBD1 or TRBD2 (5 bases each). V lost 0 bases and J 5 bases, leaving 12 bases between the germline ends. Per germline, CDR1 LNHDA and CDR2 SQIVND (reference sequence). The CDR3 spans 15 residues. CDR3 nucleotide sequence: TGTGCCAGTAGTATAGACTCGGTTGGGGGAGATACGCAGTATTTT. This gives the protein CASSIDSVGGDTQYF. The variable domain in full, completed from reference TRBV19 and TRBJ2-3, reads DGGITQSPKYLFRKEGQNVTLSCEQNLNHDAMYWYRQDPGQGLRLIYYSQIVNDFQKGDIAEGYSVSREKKESFPLTVTSAQKNPTAFYLCASSIDSVGGDTQYFGPGTRLTVL.

CDR3 nucleotides: TGTGCCAGCTCACCACTTAGGGCCAGTATGAACACTGAAGCTTTCTTT. Amino acids: CASSPLRASMNTEAFF. The chain recombines TRBV18 with TRBJ1-1; no clear D. The length of the CDR3 is 16 residues. Trimming left V 1 base short and J 0 bases short, with 12 bases between. Per the germline V gene, CDR1 is KGHSH and CDR2 is LQKENI.

This clonotype was observed many times. This chain connects TRBV3-1 to TRBJ1-6; D is ambiguous. CDR1 is LGHDT, CDR2 YNNKEL, per germline (reference sequence). Trimming left V 2 bases short and J 7 bases short, with 6 bases between. This CDR3 comprises 13 residues. CDR3 sequence (DNA): TGTGCCAGCAGCCAATTCTTAAATTCACCCCTCCACTTT. Translating it yields CASSQFLNSPLHF.